The following is a T cell receptor (beta chain) sequence with its context. Its antigen is as yet unknown. The data belong to a study of beta chain features in type 1 diabetes. The whole isolated RNA underwent reverse transcription, so sequencing captured expressed TCRB transcripts. The table came from immunoSEQ multiplex PCR; TCRdb's copy has only in-frame clones and leaves some out. The sample includes about 160,000 clones, 8.5% to 10% of them seen just once. Between the trimmed V and J ends, which lost 5 bases and 7 bases, there was a span of 12 bases. Germline CDR1 and CDR2: SGHVS and FQNEAQ. This CDR3 is 13 amino acids long. Findings and limits, study-wide: In every one of the four CD4+ subsets, TCRB CDR3s were moderately but significantly shorter in Type 1 diabetes patients.

Specimen: central memory CD4+ T cells from blood. The TCR was taken from a woman in her 30s with type 1 diabetes. The V call is TRBV7-8, the J call TRBJ1-5; D is undetermined. The CDR3 DNA is TGTGCCAGCAGCCTCCGGGGTCTACAGCCCCAGCATTTT. Translating gives CASSLRGLQPQHF.